This TCR beta chain was sequenced for a study of PD-1 blockade in mismatch repair-deficient tumors. Study-wide results and caveats: After pembrolizumab, tumor-resident clones rose rapidly, then generally contracted before radiologic responses.

Trimming removed 5 bases from V and 7 bases from J; junction bases left unmatched: 12. Germline lookup yields CDR1 LNHDA and CDR2 SQIVND (reference sequence). CDR3 size: 16 residues. The protocol was immunoSEQ multiplex PCR, while the TCRdb copy is restricted to in-frame clones and leaves out a portion. The sample has approximately 79,000 clones; 80% to 90% are singletons. For this clone: Its cognate antigen is unknown.

The chain recombines TRBV19 with TRBJ2-7, with TRBD2 matching over 12 bases. The receptor was derived from an adult with mismatch repair-deficient cancer. The sequenced sample was peripheral blood, obtained 44 weeks after starting pembrolizumab. The CDR3 bases are TGTGCCAGTAGTCCGATACCTAGCGGGAGGGCCCGGGAGCAGTACTTC. This encodes CASSPIPSGRAREQYF.